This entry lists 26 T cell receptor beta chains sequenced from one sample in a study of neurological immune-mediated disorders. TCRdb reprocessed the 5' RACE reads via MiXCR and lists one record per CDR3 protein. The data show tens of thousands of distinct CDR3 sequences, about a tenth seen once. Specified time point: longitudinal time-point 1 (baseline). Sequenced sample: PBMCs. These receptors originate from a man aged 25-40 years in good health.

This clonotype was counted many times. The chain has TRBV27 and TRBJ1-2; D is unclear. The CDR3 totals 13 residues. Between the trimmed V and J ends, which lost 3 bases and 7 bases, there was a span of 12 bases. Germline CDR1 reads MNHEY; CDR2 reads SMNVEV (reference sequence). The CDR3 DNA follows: TGTGCCAGCAGTTTGAACGGACTTGGTGGCTACACCTTC. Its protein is CASSLNGLGGYTF.

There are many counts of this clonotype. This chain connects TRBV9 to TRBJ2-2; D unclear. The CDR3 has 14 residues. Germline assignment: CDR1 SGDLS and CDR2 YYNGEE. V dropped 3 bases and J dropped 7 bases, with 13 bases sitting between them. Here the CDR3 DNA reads TGTGCCAGCAGCGAGGGCCCTCAAAGCGGGGAGCTGTTTTTT. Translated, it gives CASSEGPQSGELFF.

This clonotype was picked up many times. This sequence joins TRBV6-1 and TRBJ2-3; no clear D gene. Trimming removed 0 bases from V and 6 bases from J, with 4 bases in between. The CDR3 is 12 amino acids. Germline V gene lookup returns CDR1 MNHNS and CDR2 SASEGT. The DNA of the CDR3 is TGTGCCAGCAGTGAAGCCTGGGATACGCAGTATTTT. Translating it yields CASSEAWDTQYF.

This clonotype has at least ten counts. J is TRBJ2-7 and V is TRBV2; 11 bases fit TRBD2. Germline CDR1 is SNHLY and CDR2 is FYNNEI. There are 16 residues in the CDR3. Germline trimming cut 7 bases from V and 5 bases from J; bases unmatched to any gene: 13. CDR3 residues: CASTNLGTSGAHEQYF. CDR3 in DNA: TGTGCCAGCACTAACCTCGGGACTAGCGGTGCCCACGAGCAGTACTTC. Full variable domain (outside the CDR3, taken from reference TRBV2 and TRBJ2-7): EPEVTQTPSHQVTQMGQEVILRCVPISNHLYFYWYRQILGQKVEFLVSFYNNEISEKSEIFDDQFSVERPDGSNFTLKIRSTKLEDSAMYFCASTNLGTSGAHEQYFGPGTRLTVT.

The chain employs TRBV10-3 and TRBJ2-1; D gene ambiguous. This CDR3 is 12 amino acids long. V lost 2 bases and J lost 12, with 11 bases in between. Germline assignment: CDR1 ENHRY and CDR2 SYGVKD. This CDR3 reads CAISEVKGLQFF. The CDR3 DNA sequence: TGTGCCATCAGTGAGGTCAAGGGTTTGCAGTTCTTC.

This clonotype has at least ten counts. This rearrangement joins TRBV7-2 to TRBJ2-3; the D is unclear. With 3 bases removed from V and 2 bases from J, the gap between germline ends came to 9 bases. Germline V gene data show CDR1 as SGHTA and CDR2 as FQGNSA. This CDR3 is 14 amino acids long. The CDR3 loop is CASSFLGPTDTQYF. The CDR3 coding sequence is TGTGCCAGCAGCTTTTTAGGTCCCACAGATACGCAGTATTTT.

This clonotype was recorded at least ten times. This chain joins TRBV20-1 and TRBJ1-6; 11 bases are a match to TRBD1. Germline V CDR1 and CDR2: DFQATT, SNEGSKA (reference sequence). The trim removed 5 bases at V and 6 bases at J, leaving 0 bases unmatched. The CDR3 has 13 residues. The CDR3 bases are TGCAGTGCTGGGACAGGGGGTAATTCACCCCTCCACTTT. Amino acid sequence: CSAGTGGNSPLHF.

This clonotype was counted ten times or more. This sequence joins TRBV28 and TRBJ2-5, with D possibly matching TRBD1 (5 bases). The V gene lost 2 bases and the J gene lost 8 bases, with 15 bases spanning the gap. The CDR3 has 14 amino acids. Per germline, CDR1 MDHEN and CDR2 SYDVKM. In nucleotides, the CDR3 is TGTGCCAGCAGTTTAGGTGTCAGGGTAGCTACCCAGTACTTC. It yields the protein CASSLGVRVATQYF.

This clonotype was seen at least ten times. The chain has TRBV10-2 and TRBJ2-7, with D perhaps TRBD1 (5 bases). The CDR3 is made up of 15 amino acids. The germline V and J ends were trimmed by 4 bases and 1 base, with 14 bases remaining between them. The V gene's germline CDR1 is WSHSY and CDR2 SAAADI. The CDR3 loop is CASSGQPAPSYEQYF. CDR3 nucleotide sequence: TGCGCCAGCAGTGGACAGCCTGCTCCTTCCTACGAGCAGTACTTC.

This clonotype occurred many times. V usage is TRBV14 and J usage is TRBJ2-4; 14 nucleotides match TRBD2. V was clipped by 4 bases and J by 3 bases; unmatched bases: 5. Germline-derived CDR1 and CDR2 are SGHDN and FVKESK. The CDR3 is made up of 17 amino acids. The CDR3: CASSPRLAGGRKNIQYF. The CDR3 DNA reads TGTGCCAGCAGCCCACGACTAGCGGGAGGGCGCAAAAACATTCAGTACTTC.

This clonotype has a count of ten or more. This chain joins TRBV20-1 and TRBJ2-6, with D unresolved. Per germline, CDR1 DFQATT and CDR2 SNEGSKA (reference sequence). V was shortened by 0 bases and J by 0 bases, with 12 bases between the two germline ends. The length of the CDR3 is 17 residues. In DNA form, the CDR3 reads TGCAGTGCTAGAGATCGAGGACGCGCCTCTGGGGCCAACGTCCTGACTTTC. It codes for CSARDRGRASGANVLTF.

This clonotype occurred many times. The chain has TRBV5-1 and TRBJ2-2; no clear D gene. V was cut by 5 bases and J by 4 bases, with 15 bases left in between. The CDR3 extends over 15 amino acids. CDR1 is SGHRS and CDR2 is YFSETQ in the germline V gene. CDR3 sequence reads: CASRREAALTGELFF. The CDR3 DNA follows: TGCGCCAGCAGAAGAGAGGCGGCCCTCACCGGGGAGCTGTTTTTT.

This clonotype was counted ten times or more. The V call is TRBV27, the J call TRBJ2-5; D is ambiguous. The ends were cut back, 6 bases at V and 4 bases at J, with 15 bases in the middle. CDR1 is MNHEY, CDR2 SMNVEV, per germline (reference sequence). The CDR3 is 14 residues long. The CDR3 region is CASSLVGFPETQYF. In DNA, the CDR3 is TGTGCCAGCAGCCTAGTTGGGTTCCCAGAGACCCAGTACTTC.

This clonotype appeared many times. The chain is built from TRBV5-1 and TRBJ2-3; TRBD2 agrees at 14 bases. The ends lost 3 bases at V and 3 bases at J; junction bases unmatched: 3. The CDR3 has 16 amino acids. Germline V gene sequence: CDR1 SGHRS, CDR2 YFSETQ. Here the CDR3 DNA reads TGCGCCAGCAGCTGGGGACTAGCGGGAGAAACAGATACGCAGTATTTT. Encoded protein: CASSWGLAGETDTQYF.

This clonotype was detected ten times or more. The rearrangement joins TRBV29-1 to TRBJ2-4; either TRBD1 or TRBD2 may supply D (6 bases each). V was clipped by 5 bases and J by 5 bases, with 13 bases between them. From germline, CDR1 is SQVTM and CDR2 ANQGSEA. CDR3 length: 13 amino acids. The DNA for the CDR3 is TGCAGCGTTACCGACGGGGGCCAAAACATTCAGTACTTC. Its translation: CSVTDGGQNIQYF.

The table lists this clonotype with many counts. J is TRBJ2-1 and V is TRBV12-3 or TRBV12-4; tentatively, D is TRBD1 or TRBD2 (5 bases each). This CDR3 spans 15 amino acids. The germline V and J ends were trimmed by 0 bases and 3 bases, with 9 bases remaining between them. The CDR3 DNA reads TGTGCCAGCAGTTTAGCGGGGGATAACTACAATGAGCAGTTCTTC. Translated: CASSLAGDNYNEQFF.

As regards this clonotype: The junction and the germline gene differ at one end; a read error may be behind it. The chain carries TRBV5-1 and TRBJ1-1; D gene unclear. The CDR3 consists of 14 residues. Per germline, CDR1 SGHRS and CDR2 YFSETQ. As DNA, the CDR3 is TGCGCCAGCAGCATCGACACGTCGATCACTGAAGCATTCTTT. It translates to CASSIDTSITEAFF.

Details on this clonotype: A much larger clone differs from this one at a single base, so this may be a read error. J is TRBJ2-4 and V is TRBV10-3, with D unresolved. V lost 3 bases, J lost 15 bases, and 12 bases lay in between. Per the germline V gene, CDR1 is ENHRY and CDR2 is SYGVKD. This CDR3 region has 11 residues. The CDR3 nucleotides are TGTGCCATCAGTGAAGGGAATAGCTGGTACTTC. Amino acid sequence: CAISEGNSWYF.

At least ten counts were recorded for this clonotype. The DNA of the CDR3 is TGTGCCAGCAGTTACTCGGAGGGACTAGGTGACACCGGGGAGCTGTTTTTT. Protein sequence: CASSYSEGLGDTGELFF. The V gene is TRBV6-6, the J gene TRBJ2-2, with 8 bases aligning to TRBD2. CDR3 length equals 17 residues. Germline-derived CDR1 and CDR2 are MNHNY and SVGAGI (reference sequence). V dropped 0 bases and J dropped 3; count of bases not matched to a gene: 6.

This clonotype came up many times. The DNA of the CDR3 is TGCAGTGCTAGGACAGGGGTAACTGAAGCTTTCTTT. Translation gives CSARTGVTEAFF. The J gene is TRBJ1-1, the V gene TRBV20-1, with TRBD1 matching 8 bases. The V gene's germline CDR1 is DFQATT and CDR2 SNEGSKA (reference sequence). Trimming took 3 bases from V and 5 from J; bases not matched to a gene: 2. This CDR3 contains 12 residues.

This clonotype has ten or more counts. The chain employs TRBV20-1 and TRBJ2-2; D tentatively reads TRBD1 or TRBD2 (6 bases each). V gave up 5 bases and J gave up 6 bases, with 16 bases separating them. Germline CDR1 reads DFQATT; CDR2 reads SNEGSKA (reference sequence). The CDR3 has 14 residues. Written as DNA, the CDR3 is TGCAGTGCTGGACTACAGGGTTCCGCCGGGGAGCTGTTTTTT. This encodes CSAGLQGSAGELFF.

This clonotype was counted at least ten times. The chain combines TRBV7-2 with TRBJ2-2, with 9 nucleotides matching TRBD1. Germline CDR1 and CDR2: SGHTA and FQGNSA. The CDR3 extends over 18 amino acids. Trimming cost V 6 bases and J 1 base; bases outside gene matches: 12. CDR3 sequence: CASRFTGTGFGNTGELFF. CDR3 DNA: TGTGCCAGCAGGTTTACCGGGACAGGGTTCGGGAACACCGGGGAGCTGTTTTTT.

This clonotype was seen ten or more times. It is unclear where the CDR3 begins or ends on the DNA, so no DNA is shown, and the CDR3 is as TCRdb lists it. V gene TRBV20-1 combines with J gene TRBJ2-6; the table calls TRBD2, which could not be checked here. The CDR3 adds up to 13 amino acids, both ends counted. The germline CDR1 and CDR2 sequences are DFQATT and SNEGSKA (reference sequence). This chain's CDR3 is CSAGTFGANVLTF.

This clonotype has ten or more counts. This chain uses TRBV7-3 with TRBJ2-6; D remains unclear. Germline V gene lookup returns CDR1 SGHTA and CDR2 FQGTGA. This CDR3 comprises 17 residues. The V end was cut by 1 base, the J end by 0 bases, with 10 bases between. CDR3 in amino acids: CASSLRKYASGANVLTF. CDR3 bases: TGTGCCAGCAGCTTAAGGAAGTATGCCTCTGGGGCCAACGTCCTGACTTTC.

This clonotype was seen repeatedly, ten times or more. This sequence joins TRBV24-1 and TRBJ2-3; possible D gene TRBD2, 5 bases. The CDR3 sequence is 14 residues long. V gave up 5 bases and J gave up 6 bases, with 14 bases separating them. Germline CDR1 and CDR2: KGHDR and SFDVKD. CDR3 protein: CATSGETTWDTQYF. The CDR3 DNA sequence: TGTGCCACCAGTGGGGAGACCACTTGGGATACGCAGTATTTT.

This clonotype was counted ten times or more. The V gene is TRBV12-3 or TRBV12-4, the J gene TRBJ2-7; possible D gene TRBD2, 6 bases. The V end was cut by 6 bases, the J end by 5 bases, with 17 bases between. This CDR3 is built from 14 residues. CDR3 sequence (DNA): TGTGCCAGCAGCCCGGTGGCGGGAAGGCACGAGCAGTACTTC. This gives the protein CASSPVAGRHEQYF.